These 31 T cell receptor beta chains were all obtained from the same sample, sequenced in a study of cytomegalovirus exposure and HLA in healthy donors. The primer mix had 60 Vbeta and 13 Jbeta primers. Assay used: immunoSEQ multiplex PCR; TCRdb lists only in-frame clones, some missing. The top ten hold approximately 6.5% of the sample, which has approximately 190,000 clones, around 86% seen once. Sequenced: PBMCs. The receptors stem from a woman aged 45-59 years in good health and CMV-seropositive.

V usage is TRBV29-1 and J usage is TRBJ2-7; perhaps TRBD2 as D (5 bases). V was pared by 3 bases and J by 3 bases, with 12 bases between. CDR1 is SQVTM and CDR2 is ANQGSEA in the germline V gene. The CDR3 runs 13 residues. In DNA form, the CDR3 reads TGCAGCGTTGATAGCGTCAGAGGCTACGAGCAGTACTTC. This sequence encodes CSVDSVRGYEQYF.

The chain joins TRBV5-4 to TRBJ1-4, with D possibly matching TRBD1 (5 bases). V gave up 2 bases and J gave up 10 bases, with 15 bases separating them. Germline V gene data show CDR1 as SGHNT and CDR2 as YYREEE (reference sequence). The CDR3 loop spans 14 amino acids. Here the CDR3 DNA reads TGTGCCAGCAGCTTATGGGCAGGGCCCGGAAAACTGTTTTTT. Its protein is CASSLWAGPGKLFF.

CDR3 in amino acids: CASSVDSGGFTDTQYF. The CDR3 DNA sequence: TGTGCCAGCAGCGTAGATAGCGGGGGTTTCACAGATACGCAGTATTTT. The genes are TRBV9 and TRBJ2-3; 9 nucleotides match TRBD2. The CDR3 has 16 residues. The V gene's germline CDR1 is SGDLS and CDR2 YYNGEE. V trimming: 0 bases; J trimming: 2 bases; junction bases outside the gene matches: 4.

The CDR3 region has the DNA TGCAGCGTTCATGGGACAGGGGGCCTCCAAGAGACCCAGTACTTC. Translating gives CSVHGTGGLQETQYF. The chain carries TRBV29-1 and TRBJ2-5; 12 nucleotides match TRBD1. Per the germline V gene, CDR1 is SQVTM and CDR2 is ANQGSEA. With 5 bases clipped from V and 1 base from J, the junction kept 5 bases outside the gene matches. The CDR3 covers 15 residues.

A few counts support this clone. J is TRBJ1-1 and V is TRBV10-3; the match to TRBD1 covers 7 bases. Germline V CDR1 and CDR2: ENHRY, SYGVKD. CDR3 size: 14 residues. Losses at the gene ends were 5 bases for V and 2 bases for J; bases not matched to a gene: 5. The CDR3 sequence is CAISKTGVNTEAFF. CDR3 bases: TGTGCCATCAGTAAAACAGGGGTTAACACTGAAGCTTTCTTT.

In this sample, this clone turned up a few times. The chain combines TRBV19 with TRBJ2-3; tentatively, D is TRBD1 (5 bases). Germline CDR1 reads LNHDA; CDR2 reads SQIVND (reference sequence). With 1 base removed from V and 1 base from J, the gap between germline ends came to 18 bases. The CDR3 length is 18 residues. CDR3 in DNA: TGTGCCAGTAGTATAGCAACGGTCGAGGACACGCGCACAGATACGCAGTATTTT. This translates into CASSIATVEDTRTDTQYF.

V is TRBV5-4 and J is TRBJ2-1; D possibly corresponds to TRBD2 (6 bases). Germline-derived CDR1 and CDR2 are SGHNT and YYREEE (reference sequence). The CDR3 loop spans 14 amino acids. V shed 0 bases and J shed 4 bases, with 8 bases lying between them. CDR3 nucleotide sequence: TGTGCCAGCAGCTTGGGACTAGAGTACAATGAGCAGTTCTTC. This gives the protein CASSLGLEYNEQFF.

The rearrangement links TRBV4-2 to TRBJ2-2, with TRBD2 matching 10 bases. The germline gives CDR1 LGHNA, CDR2 YNFKEQ. There are 17 residues in the CDR3. J gave up 6 bases and V 4 bases, and 11 bases lay outside the gene matches. The CDR3 reads CASSPTWSGRVPGELFF. The CDR3 DNA is TGTGCCAGCAGCCCGACTTGGAGCGGGAGGGTCCCCGGGGAGCTGTTTTTT.

The CDR3 region is CASSLERYEQYF. DNA of the CDR3: TGTGCCAGCAGCTTAGAGCGGTACGAGCAGTACTTC. This chain uses TRBV7-2 with TRBJ2-7, with TRBD2 as a possible D gene (5 bases). The CDR3 totals 12 residues. Trimming took off 1 base at V and 4 bases at J, with 5 bases between the two ends. Germline assignment: CDR1 SGHTA and CDR2 FQGNSA.

The chain has TRBV5-1 and TRBJ1-1, with 7 bases fitting TRBD1. V dropped 0 bases and J dropped 5; count of bases not matched to a gene: 7. The CDR3 runs 15 residues. In germline, CDR1 is SGHRS, CDR2 YFSETQ. The CDR3 region is CASSLVQGVGTEAFF. For the CDR3, the DNA is TGCGCCAGCAGCTTGGTTCAGGGGGTGGGAACTGAAGCTTTCTTT.

The V call is TRBV5-1, the J call TRBJ2-5; 12 nucleotides line up with TRBD1. The CDR3 sequence is 17 residues long. CDR1 and CDR2 (germline): SGHRS, YFSETQ. V was pared by 0 bases and J by 5 bases, with 8 bases of the junction left unmatched. The CDR3: CASSLEGQGAFVETQYF. In nucleotides, the CDR3 is TGCGCCAGCAGCTTGGAGGGACAGGGGGCGTTTGTGGAGACCCAGTACTTC.

V usage is TRBV25-1 and J usage is TRBJ2-5; 7 bases line up with TRBD2. V lost 1 base, J lost 5 bases, and 7 bases stayed unmatched. This CDR3 comprises 15 residues. The germline V gene encodes CDR1 MGHDK and CDR2 SYGVNS. CDR3 sequence reads: CASSEWAGAEETQYF. The CDR3 DNA reads TGTGCCAGCAGTGAATGGGCGGGAGCGGAGGAGACCCAGTACTTC.

The chain couples TRBV18 to TRBJ1-4; 7 bases agree with TRBD1. The CDR3 has 16 amino acids. CDR1 and CDR2 from the germline V gene are KGHSH and LQKENI. J gave up 4 bases and V 2 bases, and 7 bases lay outside the gene matches. CDR3 loop: CASSPSPNRGNEKLFF. CDR3 bases: TGTGCCAGCTCACCAAGTCCGAACAGGGGTAATGAAAAACTGTTTTTT.

This clone was found a few times. The rearrangement links TRBV10-3 to TRBJ2-6; D ambiguous. The V end lost 6 bases, the J end lost 0 bases, and 12 bases lay between the germline ends. The CDR3 length is 16 residues. Germline V gene data show CDR1 as ENHRY and CDR2 as SYGVKD. The CDR3 region has the DNA TGTGCCATCAGAGCCCTGAGTGGCTCTGGGGCCAACGTCCTGACTTTC. Protein: CAIRALSGSGANVLTF.

This chain links TRBV5-8 with TRBJ2-7, with 7 bases aligning to TRBD2. Germline V CDR1 and CDR2: SGHTS, YDEGEE. The CDR3 has 14 residues. V lost 2 bases to trimming and J lost 0 bases; unmatched junction nucleotides: 2. Here the CDR3 DNA reads TGTGCCAGCAGCTTCGGGAGGAGCTCCTACGAGCAGTACTTC. Protein product: CASSFGRSSYEQYF.

This sequence joins TRBV10-3 and TRBJ2-2; TRBD2 matches at 10 bases. Germline V gene lookup returns CDR1 ENHRY and CDR2 SYGVKD. Trimming took 2 bases from V and 4 from J; bases not matched to a gene: 4. This CDR3 comprises 16 residues. This CDR3 is CAISESGGAITGELFF. The CDR3, as DNA: TGTGCCATCAGTGAGAGCGGGGGGGCCATCACCGGGGAGCTGTTTTTT.

The chain carries TRBV15 and TRBJ2-7; TRBD1 matches at 9 bases. The V gene's germline CDR1 is LNHNV and CDR2 YYDKDF (reference sequence). J was trimmed by 2 bases and V by 5 bases; bases with no gene match: 7. The CDR3 has 15 residues. CDR3 sequence: CATSLRTGAPYEQYF. In DNA form, the CDR3 reads TGTGCCACCAGCCTTAGGACAGGGGCCCCCTACGAGCAGTACTTC.

This rearrangement joins TRBV19 to TRBJ1-2, with D tentatively TRBD1 (5 bases). This CDR3 is built from 13 residues. V was pared by 4 bases and J by 2 bases, with 8 bases between. Per the germline V gene, CDR1 is LNHDA and CDR2 is SQIVND (reference sequence). The CDR3 here is CASSTTGNYGYTF. As DNA, the CDR3 is TGTGCCAGTAGTACCACAGGCAACTATGGCTACACCTTC.

The chain uses TRBV30 and TRBJ1-6, with D tentatively TRBD1 (6 bases). Between the trimmed V and J ends, which lost 0 bases and 5 bases, there was a span of 11 bases. Per the germline V gene, CDR1 is GTSNPN and CDR2 is SVGIG (reference sequence). The CDR3 is made up of 15 amino acids. The CDR3 nucleotides read TGTGCCTGGAGTGTATTCGGACAGAATAATTCACCCCTCCACTTT. Its protein is CAWSVFGQNNSPLHF.

The chain combines TRBV19 with TRBJ1-5; D is perhaps TRBD1 (5 bases). Looked up from germline, CDR1 is LNHDA and CDR2 is SQIVND (reference sequence). CDR3 length: 15 amino acids. V was shortened by 7 bases and J by 6 bases, with 19 bases between the two germline ends. CDR3 in amino acids: CASTPKLGEGQPQHF. The CDR3 DNA follows: TGTGCCAGTACCCCGAAGTTAGGGGAGGGTCAGCCCCAGCATTTT. Based on the CDR3 plus reference TRBV19 and TRBJ1-5, the full variable domain is DGGITQSPKYLFRKEGQNVTLSCEQNLNHDAMYWYRQDPGQGLRLIYYSQIVNDFQKGDIAEGYSVSREKKESFPLTVTSAQKNPTAFYLCASTPKLGEGQPQHFGDGTRLSIL.

The rearrangement links TRBV13 to TRBJ2-5; no clear D. Deletions cut 5 bases from V and 7 bases from J, with 14 bases between. The germline V gene has CDR1 PRHDT and CDR2 FYEKMQ (reference sequence). The CDR3 sequence is 13 residues long. The CDR3 loop is CASSPASIGTQYF. The CDR3 DNA is TGTGCCAGCAGCCCCGCGTCAATTGGGACCCAGTACTTC.

This chain uses TRBV6-1 with TRBJ2-5; maybe TRBD1 (6 bases). The CDR3 is 13 amino acids. Germline-derived CDR1 and CDR2 are MNHNS and SASEGT. V lost 6 bases to trimming and J lost 0 bases, with 8 bases between them. The CDR3 DNA reads TGTGCCAGCAGGGGGGCCAACCAAGAGACCCAGTACTTC. Its translation is CASRGANQETQYF.

V usage is TRBV7-2 and J usage is TRBJ1-5; 11 bases are shared with TRBD1. Germline assignment: CDR1 SGHTA and CDR2 FQGNSA. Unmatched junction bases numbered 8, after V lost 4 bases and J lost 6 bases. The CDR3 totals 16 residues. The CDR3 nucleotides read TGTGCCAGCAGCTCGGACAGGGGGCTAGGTAGTCAGCCCCAGCATTTT. As protein: CASSSDRGLGSQPQHF.

The rearrangement joins TRBV18 to TRBJ2-1; possibly TRBD2 for D (6 bases). CDR3 size: 14 residues. Germline assignment: CDR1 KGHSH and CDR2 LQKENI. V lost 3 bases, J lost 9 bases, and 15 bases lay in between. CDR3 protein: CASSPRDSRSEQFF. The CDR3 DNA reads as TGTGCCAGCTCACCTAGGGACTCCCGCAGTGAGCAGTTCTTC.

The genes are TRBV19 and TRBJ2-7; TRBD2 might be the D (6 bases). Germline-derived CDR1 and CDR2 are LNHDA and SQIVND (reference sequence). The CDR3 runs to 15 residues. The V gene lost 6 bases and the J gene lost 5 bases, with 20 bases spanning the gap. CDR3 coding DNA: TGTGCCAGTAGCCGAGTGGAGGGTAGGGTCGACGAGCAGTACTTC. Translated: CASSRVEGRVDEQYF.

The chain joins TRBV18 to TRBJ1-4; D remains unclear. CDR3 size: 13 residues. The ends were cut back, 3 bases at V and 8 bases at J, with 10 bases in the middle. Per germline, CDR1 KGHSH and CDR2 LQKENI. The DNA for the CDR3 is TGTGCCAGCTCACCCCAAATGGAGGAAAAACTGTTTTTT. This gives the protein CASSPQMEEKLFF.

This chain connects TRBV6-5 to TRBJ2-3; 12 nucleotides match TRBD2. The CDR3 has 15 amino acids. The V gene's germline CDR1 is MNHEY and CDR2 SVGAGI. J was trimmed by 3 bases and V by 4 bases; bases with no gene match: 2. The CDR3: CASSSGLAGTDTQYF. The CDR3, as DNA: TGTGCCAGCAGTTCAGGACTAGCGGGGACAGATACGCAGTATTTT.

The chain has TRBV28 and TRBJ2-1; no reliable D call. Germline V CDR1 and CDR2: MDHEN, SYDVKM. The CDR3 covers 15 residues. The V end lost 4 bases, the J end lost 2 bases, and 12 bases lay between the germline ends. The CDR3 bases are TGTGCCAGCAGTTCCGGGTGGGTAACCTACAATGAGCAGTTCTTC. It is translated as CASSSGWVTYNEQFF.

CDR3 in DNA: TGTGCCAGCAGGCCATCCCTAGCGGGAGGCAATGAGCAGTTCTTC. Translation gives CASRPSLAGGNEQFF. The V call is TRBV6-4, the J call TRBJ2-1; 11 nucleotides agree with TRBD2. CDR3 length: 15 amino acids. Germline lookup yields CDR1 MRHNA and CDR2 SNTAGT. V lost 6 bases, J lost 6 bases, and 7 bases stayed unmatched.

CDR3 nucleotides: TGTGCCAGCAGTGAATACGGGGTTCAATACGAGCAGTACTTC. This encodes CASSEYGVQYEQYF. The chain has TRBV2 and TRBJ2-5; D possibly corresponds to TRBD2 (5 bases). TRBJ2-7 explains the end of the DNA better; the J call may be wrong. CDR1 and CDR2 from the germline V gene are SNHLY and FYNNEI. The CDR3 is 14 amino acids.

The V call is TRBV2, the J call TRBJ2-2; 8 bases match TRBD1. The ends lost 6 bases at V and 6 bases at J; junction bases unmatched: 9. Germline-derived CDR1 and CDR2 are SNHLY and FYNNEI. This CDR3 is built from 15 residues. CDR3 nucleotides: TGTGCCAGCAGGGGCAGGGGGCGTAATTCCGGGGAGCTGTTTTTT. This encodes CASRGRGRNSGELFF.